These T cell receptor beta chains were read from a single sample in a study of T cell repertoires in cytomegalovirus infection. TCRdb reprocessed the reads via MiXCR and lists one record per CDR3 protein. The sample shows about a million distinct CDR3 sequences, roughly 31% of them seen only once. No antigens are known for them. This material consisted of cultured CD8+ T cells from PBMCs, taken from culture after CMV antigen stimulation. These receptor sequences come from a human donor in good health (CMV status not recorded). Some clones in this sample may be carry-over from other donors' samples. Each CDR3 is given with its conserved first and last residue. The order of the fields is J gene, D gene, V gene, clone size, CDR3 DNA, CDR3 protein. A D gene is named only where the DNA matches it firmly. Rows may omit the clone size; those that give it use once, few, many or a size class.

TRBJ2-1,TRBD2,TRBV13,.,TGTGCCAGCAGCTTAGGCCGGCGAACCGGGACTAGCGGGGACCCCGTTTACAATGAGCAGTTCTTC,CASSLGRRTGTSGDPVYNEQFF
TRBJ2-2,TRBD1,TRBV7-9,.,TGTGCCAGCAGCGCGACAGGGGGCTCCCACGGGGAGCTGTTTTTT,CASSATGGSHGELFF
TRBJ2-1,.,TRBV19,.,TGTGCCAGTAGTCCTAGACGTTTGGGCGGGGAGCAGTTCTTC,CASSPRRLGGEQFF
TRBJ2-2,TRBD1,TRBV6-5,.,TGTGCCAGCAGTTACGGGACAGGGGGTCCCGGGGAGCTGTTTTTT,CASSYGTGGPGELFF
TRBJ1-2,.,TRBV4-1,.,TGCGCCAGCGGCTATGAGGGTGGAGGTTACTATGGCTACACCTTC,CASGYEGGGYYGYTF
TRBJ2-5,.,TRBV4-1,.,TGCGCCAGCAGCTATCTAGTCGGGGAGACCCAGTACTTC,CASSYLVGETQYF
TRBJ2-5,TRBD1,TRBV11-1,few,TGTGCCAGCAGCTTAGCCCGGGACAGATACATTTCGGAGACCCAGTACTTC,CASSLARDRYISETQYF
TRBJ1-5,TRBD1,TRBV3-1,.,TGTGCCAGCAGCCAGACCGGGACAGTCAATCAGCCCCAGCATTTT,CASSQTGTVNQPQHF
TRBJ2-1,TRBD2,TRBV5-1,.,TGCGCCAGCAGCTTGAGGCGCGGGGGACACAATGAGCAGTTCTTC,CASSLRRGGHNEQFF
TRBJ2-2,TRBD1,TRBV5-1,.,TGCGCCAGCAGTCCCTCCAGGGGGCCGAACACCGGGGAGCTGTTTTTT,CASSPSRGPNTGELFF
TRBJ1-1,.,TRBV7-9,.,TGTGCCAGCAGCCTGGACGGCCGGTATAAGAACACTGAAGCTTTCTTT,CASSLDGRYKNTEAFF
TRBJ1-1,.,TRBV3-1,.,TGTGCCAGCAGCCAAAATACGTGGAGAAGGGTGACCTCGAACACTGAAGCTTTCTTT,CASSQNTWRRVTSNTEAFF
TRBJ1-5,TRBD1,TRBV19,.,TGTGCCAGTAGTATGGGAAGGGGACAGGTGTTCCTTGGGGATCAGCCCCAGCATTTT,CASSMGRGQVFLGDQPQHF
TRBJ2-7,TRBD1,TRBV9,few,TGTGCCAGCAGCGAGGACAGGGTTGAATACTACGAGCAGTACTTC,CASSEDRVEYYEQYF
TRBJ2-5,.,TRBV20-1,few,TGCAGTGCTACTAGCTCACCAAAAGAGACCCAGTACTTC,CSATSSPKETQYF
TRBJ2-3,.,TRBV4-3,.,TGCGCCAGCAGCCAAGTGGTAGCAGATACGCAGTATTTT,CASSQVVADTQYF
TRBJ1-1,.,TRBV19,once,TGTGCCAGTAGTATCTTCGGGTTGGCTTTCTTT,CASSIFGLAFF
TRBJ1-5,TRBD1,TRBV6-1,.,TGTGCCAGCAGTGAGAGAAGGGACAGGGGGCGAGGGGTTGTCAATCAGCCCCAGCATTTT,CASSERRDRGRGVVNQPQHF
TRBJ1-5,TRBD1,TRBV7-8,.,TGTGCCAGCAGCTTAGAAACCGGGACAGGTCATCAGCCCCAGCATTTT,CASSLETGTGHQPQHF
TRBJ1-4,.,TRBV2,few,TGTGCCAGCGCGGGGGCTAAACTGTTTTTT,CASAGAKLFF
TRBJ2-1,TRBD1,TRBV10-3,few,TGTGCCATCACAGGACAGGGAGAGGGGGCTGAGCAGTTCTTC,CAITGQGEGAEQFF
TRBJ2-1,.,TRBV7-6,many,TGTGCCAGCAGCAGAGGGGTCAATGAGCAGTTCTTC,CASSRGVNEQFF
TRBJ1-1,.,TRBV5-4,few,TGTGCCAGCAGCGCAATAGGGGATACTGAAGCTTTCTTT,CASSAIGDTEAFF
TRBJ2-3,.,TRBV2,few,TGTGCCAGCAGTGAAGGCGGGGGCCGCACAGATACGCAGTATTTT,CASSEGGGRTDTQYF
TRBJ1-2,TRBD1,TRBV19,few,TGTGCCAGTAGTCTGGGACAGCCTAACTATGGCTACACCTTC,CASSLGQPNYGYTF
TRBJ1-2,TRBD1,TRBV19,.,TGTGCCAGTACCGCCGGACAGGGCTTTTTTCCTAACTATGGCTACACCTTC,CASTAGQGFFPNYGYTF
TRBJ2-2,TRBD1,TRBV5-6,.,TGTGCCAGCAGTGGACAGGGCCTTCCCACCGGGGAGCTGTTTTTT,CASSGQGLPTGELFF